This T cell receptor (beta chain) came from a study of cytomegalovirus exposure and HLA in healthy donors (dated by TCRdb to the late 2010s). Turning to the overall study: According to a later analysis, one platform produced both the 120 validation repertoires and the 550 to 800 repertoires of the first cohort. The study aimed to test whether signatures of past pathogen exposure could be identified by cataloging public T cell receptors. In addition to the first cohort of about 650 subjects, a separate validation cohort of 130 or so different subjects was used. To predict cytomegalovirus infection status, the study brought together high-throughput TCR immunosequencing, statistical association of individual TCRs with disease status, and machine learning. What the authors observed across the whole study: The validation cohort had no HLA typing available for a later analysis, so co-occurrence within that cohort was assessed over all 120 repertoires. A later analysis found that TCRs clustered in the first cohort also tended to co-occur in the 120 or so validation repertoires, with 94% of cluster scores above 0. Three of the identified cytomegalovirus-associated TCR beta chains were confirmed in vitro to be specific for cytomegalovirus antigens. The authors suggested that the approach could potentially be extended to other disease states and immunological phenotypes. Cytomegalovirus status was reported to be diagnosed by the classifier with high specificity and sensitivity in both the original and validation cohorts. A total of roughly 160 TCR beta chains were listed by the study as associated with cytomegalovirus. Across donors, most TCR sequences were observed very rarely, whereas some public TCRs were present in many individuals.

The donors were included in the validation cohort of approximately 120 subjects, a group kept apart from the roughly 670-subject first cohort. The method behind the library was the immunoSEQ multiplex PCR assay. As for the original processing: A statistical classification framework was developed to diagnose cytomegalovirus status using the catalog of TCR beta chain sequences. TCRdb stores this immuneACCESS table with in-frame sequences only. Part of the clones is absent; in the studies checked, under half of the shortfall reflects unresolved V genes, and no reason is known for the rest. V and J calls and clone size are copied from that table; D and trimming were computed from the DNA. This sample lists 150,000 to 200,000 clones; around 84% were detected once. Of the sample, roughly 15% falls within the top ten clones. V drops 4 bases and J drops 2 bases, leaving 18 bases in between. The CDR3 starts with the cysteine, ends with the phenylalanine, and has 15 residues. Only the CDR3 region is kept as DNA, spanning 45 bases read in frame from base 1. CDR1 and CDR2 were assigned from the germline V gene (reference sequence) as GTSNPN and SVGIG.

To note about this clone: Its specific antigen is unknown. No clone much larger than this one lies a single base away; base qualities are absent.

The chain links TRBV30 with TRBJ2-7; the best D guess is TRBD2, with 5 bases matching. Sequenced material: PBMCs. The source is a man aged 18 to 30 in good health and CMV-seropositive. The CDR3 protein sequence reads: CAWKGWGASTYEQYF. The base sequence is TGTGCCTGGAAGGGATGGGGAGCTAGCACCTACGAGCAGTACTTC.